Listed below are T cell receptor beta chains from one sample, sequenced in a study of cytomegalovirus exposure and HLA in healthy donors. The table came from immunoSEQ multiplex PCR; TCRdb's copy has only in-frame clones and leaves some out. This repertoire shows 150,000 to 200,000 clones, about 72% found once; its top ten account for about 1.5%. Material for sequencing was PBMCs. The receptor set was obtained from a male donor in good health and CMV-seronegative. Both conserved end residues are part of each CDR3. Each record gives: CDR3 protein, CDR3 DNA, J gene, V gene, clone size, D gene. A D gene is named only where the DNA matches it firmly. Some rows have no size entry. The others give once, few or many, or a class for an expanded clone.

CASSLGVQRSYNEQFF	TGTGCCAGCAGCTTGGGGGTTCAGCGCTCCTACAATGAGCAGTTCTTC	TRBJ2-1	TRBV5-6	NA	NA
CASSRDRTEAFF	TGTGCCAGCTCCCGCGACAGGACTGAAGCTTTCTTT	TRBJ1-1	TRBV18	NA	NA
CAISESGQVYGYTF	TGTGCCATCAGTGAGTCGGGACAGGTCTATGGCTACACCTTC	TRBJ1-2	TRBV10-3	NA	TRBD1
CASSQNFGQGYGYTF	TGTGCCAGCAGCCAGAATTTTGGACAGGGGTATGGCTACACCTTC	TRBJ1-2	TRBV4-2	NA	TRBD1
CASGPGGFGQPQHF	TGTGCCAGTGGGCCAGGGGGCTTCGGTCAGCCCCAGCATTTT	TRBJ1-5	TRBV19	NA	TRBD1
CASSLGPSGQETQYF	TGTGCCAGCAGCTTAGGCCCTAGCGGACAAGAGACCCAGTACTTC	TRBJ2-5	TRBV13	NA	TRBD2
CASSAQGAGQPQHF	TGTGCCAGCAGCGCACAGGGGGCAGGTCAGCCCCAGCATTTT	TRBJ1-5	TRBV9	NA	TRBD1
CASSQTGQGYQPQHF	TGTGCCAGCAGCCAAACAGGACAGGGTTACCAGCCCCAGCATTTT	TRBJ1-5	TRBV7-9	NA	TRBD1
CASNSGLRNTGELFF	TGTGCCAGCAACTCAGGCCTCCGGAACACCGGGGAGCTGTTTTTT	TRBJ2-2	TRBV5-8	NA	NA
CASSLSSIDTEAFF	TGCGCCAGCAGCCTCAGTTCAATCGACACTGAAGCTTTCTTT	TRBJ1-1	TRBV5-1	once	NA
CASSASIAGGFYEQYF	TGTGCCAGCAGCGCAAGCATAGCGGGGGGGTTCTACGAGCAGTACTTC	TRBJ2-7	TRBV7-8	few	TRBD2
CASRPTGTAYYGYTF	TGTGCCAGTAGGCCGACCGGGACAGCCTACTATGGCTACACCTTC	TRBJ1-2	TRBV19	NA	TRBD1
CASSTRQDFGEQYF	TGTGCCAGCAGTACCCGACAGGATTTTGGGGAGCAGTACTTC	TRBJ2-7	TRBV28	NA	NA
CASKTGANQPQHF	TGTGCCAGCAAGACAGGGGCCAATCAGCCCCAGCATTTT	TRBJ1-5	TRBV2	few	TRBD1
CSVQGAGELFF	TGCAGCGTACAGGGCGCCGGGGAGCTGTTTTTT	TRBJ2-2	TRBV29-1	NA	NA
CASSRTGRYEQYF	TGTGCCAGCAGCCGGACAGGGAGGTACGAGCAGTACTTC	TRBJ2-7	TRBV7-8	NA	TRBD1
CGSGGNTEAFF	TGTGGGTCAGGAGGGAACACTGAAGCTTTCTTT	TRBJ1-1	TRBV7-2	NA	NA
CASNLGQGEKLFF	TGTGCCAGCAACCTAGGACAGGGAGAAAAACTGTTTTTT	TRBJ1-4	TRBV6-6	NA	TRBD1
CASSGRTSGRSTGELFF	TGTGCCAGCAGCGGACGGACTAGCGGGAGGAGCACCGGGGAGCTGTTTTTT	TRBJ2-2	TRBV7-3	NA	TRBD2
CASSIRVSSYNEQFF	TGTGCCAGTAGTATTCGGGTCAGCTCCTACAATGAGCAGTTCTTC	TRBJ2-1	TRBV19	NA	NA
CATSRDPGQVNEKLFF	TGTGCCACCAGCAGAGATCCGGGACAGGTTAATGAAAAACTGTTTTTT	TRBJ1-4	TRBV15	NA	TRBD1
CASSLGRGETQYF	TGTGCCAGCAGCTTAGGCAGGGGGGAGACCCAGTACTTC	TRBJ2-5	TRBV7-9	NA	TRBD1